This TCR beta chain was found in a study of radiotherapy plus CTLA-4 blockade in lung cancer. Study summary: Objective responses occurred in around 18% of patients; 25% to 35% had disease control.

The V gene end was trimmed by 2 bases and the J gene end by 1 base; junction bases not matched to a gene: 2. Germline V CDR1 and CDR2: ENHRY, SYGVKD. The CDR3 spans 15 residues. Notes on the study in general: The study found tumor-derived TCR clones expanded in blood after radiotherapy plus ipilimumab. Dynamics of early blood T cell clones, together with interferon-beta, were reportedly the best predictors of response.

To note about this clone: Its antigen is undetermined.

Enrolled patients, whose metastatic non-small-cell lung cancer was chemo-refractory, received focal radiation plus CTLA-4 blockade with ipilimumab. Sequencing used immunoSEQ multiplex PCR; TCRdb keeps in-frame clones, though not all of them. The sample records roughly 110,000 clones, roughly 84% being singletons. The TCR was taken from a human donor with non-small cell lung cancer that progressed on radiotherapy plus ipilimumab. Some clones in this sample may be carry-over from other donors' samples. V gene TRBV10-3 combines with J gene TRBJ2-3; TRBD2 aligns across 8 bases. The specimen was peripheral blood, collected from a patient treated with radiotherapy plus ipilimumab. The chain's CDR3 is CAISEKRGRTDTQYF. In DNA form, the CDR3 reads TGTGCCATCAGTGAGAAGCGGGGGCGCACAGATACGCAGTATTTT.